This T cell receptor (beta chain) stems from a study of shared clonotypes between healthy human individuals. Overall study results and limits: Memory subsets had estimated richness that was generally smaller than that of naive subsets. Non-shared clonotypes had lower generation probabilities than clonotypes shared by all four sorted-subset donors.

Comments on this clone: Its specificity is unknown.

The CDR3 is 13 residues long. The V gene's germline CDR1 is MNHNS and CDR2 SASEGT. Using immunoSEQ multiplex PCR, the repertoire was profiled, and TCRdb retains in-frame clones only, with some absent. This sample yields more than 1,200,000 clones, of which around 98.5% are seen a single time; over 0.3% belongs to the top ten. Nashville, Tennessee was home to all donors, each a Caucasian adult. The sequence was obtained from a man aged 25 to 40 in good health. Material for sequencing was naive CD4+ T cells sorted from blood. Subset described: CD45RA+ positively selected. The V and J genes are TRBV6-1 and TRBJ2-1; 7 nucleotides line up with TRBD2. The CDR3 DNA follows: TGTGCGGGGAGGGAGGACCATTACAATGAGCAGTTCTTC. It specifies CAGREDHYNEQFF.